One sample yielded the 14 T cell receptor beta chains listed below, sequenced in a study of blood T cells in healthy people across ages. Primed by a sample-barcoded 5' primer and a J-beta primer mix, a second PCR proceeded for 7 to 11 cycles. One entry per CDR3 protein, called by TCRdb with MiXCR from the 5' RACE reads. The table has some 1.4 million distinct CDR3 sequences, 35% to 45% seen once; the top ten hold 7.9%. Source material: blood. These receptor sequences come from a woman aged 18-29 years in good health.

The rearrangement joins TRBV10-3 to TRBJ1-3; D remains ambiguous. Trimming pared 7 bases from V and 0 bases from J, leaving 7 bases between. Germline CDR1 ENHRY, CDR2 SYGVKD. The CDR3 spans 13 residues. For the CDR3, the DNA is TGTGCCATCACAGGCGACTCTGGAAACACCATATATTTT. Its protein is CAITGDSGNTIYF.

Of note for this clonotype: A much larger clone lies one base from this, so it may be a read error. This chain uses TRBV7-9 with TRBJ1-5, with D tentatively TRBD1 (6 bases). Trimming left V 5 bases short and J 0 bases short, with 23 bases between. Germline CDR1 and CDR2: SEHNR and FQNEAQ (reference sequence). The length of the CDR3 is 19 residues. Here the CDR3 DNA reads TGTGCCAGCAGCCCGACTTTGGACAGTGTCTACTATAGCAATCAGCCCCAGCATTTT. Protein sequence: CASSPTLDSVYYSNQPQHF.

A few counts support this clonotype. The chain has TRBV7-2 and TRBJ2-1; D tentatively reads TRBD1 or TRBD2 (5 bases each). The CDR3 runs to 14 residues. With 1 base removed from V and 3 bases from J, the gap between germline ends came to 7 bases. CDR1 and CDR2 from the germline V gene are SGHTA and FQGNSA. The CDR3 coding sequence is TGTGCCAGCAGCTTAGAGAGGGGCTACAATGAGCAGTTCTTC. This translates into CASSLERGYNEQFF.

This clonotype occurred a few times. The chain recombines TRBV12-3 or TRBV12-4 with TRBJ1-2; 8 bases agree with TRBD1. Unmatched junction bases numbered 9, after V lost 2 bases and J lost 4 bases. The CDR3 has 16 residues. The CDR3 here is CASSLMPRDRGYGYTF. The CDR3, as DNA: TGTGCCAGCAGTTTAATGCCTCGTGACAGGGGCTATGGCTACACCTTC.

The chain uses TRBV6-6 and TRBJ2-1, with D unclear. Trimming took 2 bases from V and 0 from J, leaving 8 bases between them. The length of the CDR3 is 15 residues. CDR1 is MNHNY, CDR2 SVGAGI, per germline (reference sequence). The CDR3 DNA sequence: TGTGCCAGCAGTTACCGGCGGAGCTCCTACAATGAGCAGTTCTTC. Translating gives CASSYRRSSYNEQFF.

The chain employs TRBV30 and TRBJ2-3; no definite D call. Germline assignment: CDR1 GTSNPN and CDR2 SVGIG (reference sequence). Trimming took off 2 bases at V and 1 base at J, with 7 bases between the two ends. CDR3 size: 13 residues. DNA of the CDR3: TGTGCCTGGAGTAGGAGAGGCACAGATACGCAGTATTTT. Translated, it gives CAWSRRGTDTQYF.

This clonotype appeared a few times. V gene TRBV20-1 combines with J gene TRBJ2-1; the D call may be TRBD1 or TRBD2 (5 bases each). The length of the CDR3 is 11 residues. Germline assignment: CDR1 DFQATT and CDR2 SNEGSKA (reference sequence). V gave up 5 bases and J gave up 7 bases, with 9 bases separating them. As DNA, the CDR3 is TGCAGTGCTCTCGGGGCGAATGAGCAGTTCTTC. As protein: CSALGANEQFF.

The chain is built from TRBV27 and TRBJ2-7; D may be TRBD1 (5 bases). Trimming left V 4 bases short and J 6 bases short, with 16 bases between. This CDR3 has 14 residues. Germline V CDR1 and CDR2: MNHEY, SMNVEV (reference sequence). The CDR3 bases are TGTGCCAGCAGTTCGGAGACAGTCTTACGCGAGCAGTACTTC. Its protein product is CASSSETVLREQYF.

J is TRBJ1-2 and V is TRBV6-6; D is perhaps TRBD1 (5 bases). Germline loops: CDR1 MNHNY, CDR2 SVGAGI (reference sequence). The CDR3 is 13 amino acids. V gave up 5 bases and J gave up 6 bases, with 13 bases separating them. In DNA, the CDR3 is TGTGCCAGCAGTACTCAGGGACCCAATGGCTACACCTTC. Its translation: CASSTQGPNGYTF.

The rearrangement joins TRBV5-1 to TRBJ2-1, with D perhaps matching TRBD2 (5 bases). The CDR3 is 15 residues long. From germline, CDR1 is SGHRS and CDR2 YFSETQ. V was trimmed by 5 bases and J by 0 bases, leaving 12 bases between them. The DNA of the CDR3 is TGCGCCAGCAGTGGTCCGAGGGACTCCTACAATGAGCAGTTCTTC. This translates into CASSGPRDSYNEQFF.

This clonotype was detected only a few times. V is TRBV20-1 and J is TRBJ2-3; 11 bases line up with TRBD2. After removal of 5 bases from V and 2 bases from J, the junction contained 9 bases not matched to a gene. The CDR3 is made up of 16 amino acids. Germline-derived CDR1 and CDR2 are DFQATT and SNEGSKA (reference sequence). The CDR3 coding sequence is TGCAGTGCTCCGACTAGCGGGGCATCTCACACAGATACGCAGTATTTT. It codes for CSAPTSGASHTDTQYF.

This sequence joins TRBV5-5 and TRBJ2-2; 9 nucleotides agree with TRBD2. J was trimmed by 0 bases and V by 5 bases; bases with no gene match: 5. The CDR3 spans 16 residues. Germline assignment: CDR1 SGHKS and CDR2 YYEKEE (reference sequence). The DNA for the CDR3 is TGTGCCAGCAGAAGACTAGCGGAAACGAACACCGGGGAGCTGTTTTTT. Its translation: CASRRLAETNTGELFF.

There are a few counts of this clonotype. The chain employs TRBV2 and TRBJ2-1; D remains ambiguous. The germline V and J ends were trimmed by 1 base and 1 base, with 8 bases remaining between them. This CDR3 is 15 amino acids long. Germline assignment: CDR1 SNHLY and CDR2 FYNNEI. In DNA form, the CDR3 reads TGTGCCAGCAGTGAAGAGACCGGGTCCTACAATGAGCAGTTCTTC. Protein sequence: CASSEETGSYNEQFF. Combining the CDR3 with reference TRBV2 and TRBJ2-1 gives the whole variable domain EPEVTQTPSHQVTQMGQEVILRCVPISNHLYFYWYRQILGQKVEFLVSFYNNEISEKSEIFDDQFSVERPDGSNFTLKIRSTKLEDSAMYFCASSEETGSYNEQFFGPGTRLTVL.

The chain is built from TRBV5-1 and TRBJ2-7; TRBD1 might be the D (6 bases). Germline lookup yields CDR1 SGHRS and CDR2 YFSETQ. The CDR3 runs to 16 residues. V dropped 0 bases and J dropped 2 bases, with 15 bases sitting between them. The CDR3, as DNA: TGCGCCAGCAGCTTGGACAGGGTGATCTCCACCTACGAGCAGTACTTC. This codes for CASSLDRVISTYEQYF. Full variable domain (rest looked up from reference TRBV5-1 and TRBJ2-7): KAGVTQTPRYLIKTRGQQVTLSCSPISGHRSVSWYQQTPGQGLQFLFEYFSETQRNKGNFPGRFSGRQFSNSRSEMNVSTLELGDSALYLCASSLDRVISTYEQYFGPGTRLTVT.